This T cell receptor (beta chain) was captured by sequencing in a study of response to subunit inactivated influenza vaccine. Germline V gene data show CDR1 as SGHDT and CDR2 as YYEEEE. V was trimmed by 5 bases and J by 3 bases, leaving 12 bases between them. The CDR3 is made up of 14 amino acids. In its sample, this clonotype was seen a few times. Antigen: not known. Study outcomes and limitations: The authors proposed limited new T cell recruitment per seasonal influenza vaccination.

In TCRdb, the RT-PCR reads were re-called with MiXCR into one record per CDR3 protein. This sample has 650,000 to 800,000 distinct CDR3 sequences, with 18% found just once. V and J are TRBV5-6 and TRBJ2-1, with D tentatively TRBD2 (6 bases). This clonotype originated in a man in his fifties or sixties who received an inactivated influenza vaccine. The source material was PBMCs from blood, sampled approximately 5 days after vaccination. The CDR3 coding sequence is TGTGCCAGCAGTTCGGCTAGCGTCTACAATGAGCAGTTCTTC. It is translated as CASSSASVYNEQFF.